This TCR beta chain was sequenced in a study of technical replicates of blood from a handful of donors. Unmatched junction bases numbered 7, after V lost 7 bases and J lost 5 bases. Per germline, CDR1 SQVTM and CDR2 ANQGSEA. The CDR3 has 14 amino acids. Produced via immunoSEQ multiplex PCR; TCRdb's table is partial and in-frame only. The table has over 55,000 clones, around 87% seen once. The sample was PBMCs. The gene calls are TRBV29-1 and TRBJ2-2; 10 bases line up with TRBD2. The sequence came from a human donor in good health. Some clones in this sample may be carry-over from other donors' samples. DNA of the CDR3: TGCAGCGCACCCGGGACTAGCGTAACCGGGGAGCTGTTTTTT. Amino acids: CSAPGTSVTGELFF.